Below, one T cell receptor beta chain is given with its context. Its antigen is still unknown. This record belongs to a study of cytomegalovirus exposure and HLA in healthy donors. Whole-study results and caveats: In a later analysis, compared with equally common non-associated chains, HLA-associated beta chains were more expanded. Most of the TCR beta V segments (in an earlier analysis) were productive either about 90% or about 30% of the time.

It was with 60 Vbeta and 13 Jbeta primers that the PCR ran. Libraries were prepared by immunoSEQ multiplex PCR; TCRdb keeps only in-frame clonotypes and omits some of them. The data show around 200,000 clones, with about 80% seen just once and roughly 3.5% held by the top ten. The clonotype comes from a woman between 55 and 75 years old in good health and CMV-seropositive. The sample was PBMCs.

CDR3 in amino acids: CASSLVGGQSGYGYTF. As DNA, the CDR3 is TGTGCCAGCAGCTTAGTCGGGGGGCAGTCGGGGTATGGCTACACCTTC. The chain carries TRBV11-2 and TRBJ1-2, with a possible D match to TRBD1 (6 bases). The CDR3 runs to 16 residues. From germline, CDR1 is SGHAT and CDR2 FQNNGV. The V gene lost 1 base and the J gene lost 5 bases, with 17 bases spanning the gap.